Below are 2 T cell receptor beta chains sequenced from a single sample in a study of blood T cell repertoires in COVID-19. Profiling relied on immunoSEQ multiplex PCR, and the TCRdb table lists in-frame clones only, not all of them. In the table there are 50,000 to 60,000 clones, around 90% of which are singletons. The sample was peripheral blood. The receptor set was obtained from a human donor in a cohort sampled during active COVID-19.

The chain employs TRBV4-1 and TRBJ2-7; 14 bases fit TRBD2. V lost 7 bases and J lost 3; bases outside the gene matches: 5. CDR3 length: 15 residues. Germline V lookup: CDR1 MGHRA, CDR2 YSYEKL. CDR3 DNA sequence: TGCGCCAGCACGGTGGGACTAGCGGGGGTCTACGAGCAGTACTTC. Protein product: CASTVGLAGVYEQYF.

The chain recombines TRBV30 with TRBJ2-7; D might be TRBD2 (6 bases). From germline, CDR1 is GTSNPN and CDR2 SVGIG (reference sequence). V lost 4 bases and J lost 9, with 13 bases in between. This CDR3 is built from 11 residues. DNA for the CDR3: TGTGCCTGGAAAATGGGGGGATGGCAGTACTTC. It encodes CAWKMGGWQYF.